The 25 T cell receptor beta chains below come from one sample, sequenced in a study of T cell responses to AZD1222 COVID-19 vaccine. The method was immunoSEQ multiplex PCR; TCRdb's version includes in-frame clones alone and lacks a portion of them. This table holds more than 65,000 clones, 70% to 90% found once. The sample consisted of peripheral blood, taken 28 days after the second AZD1222 dose. Receptors were obtained from an adult who received the AZD1222 COVID-19 vaccine.

CDR3 sequence: CASSDGRDRPEQYF. The CDR3 DNA follows: TGTGCCAGCAGTGATGGCAGGGACAGACCCGAGCAGTACTTC. The rearrangement uses TRBV2 and TRBJ2-7, with 7 nucleotides matching TRBD1. The J segment lost 6 bases and the V segment lost 3 bases, leaving 8 bases of the junction unmatched. Germline V lookup: CDR1 SNHLY, CDR2 FYNNEI. The CDR3 length is 14 residues.

The V gene is TRBV5-5, the J gene TRBJ1-5; the D is unclear. The CDR3 contains 15 residues. The germline gives CDR1 SGHKS, CDR2 YYEKEE (reference sequence). The V end was cut by 2 bases, the J end by 1 base, with 10 bases between. CDR3 in DNA: TGTGCCAGCAGCTTCGACCGGCTCAGCAATCAGCCCCAGCATTTT. Its protein product is CASSFDRLSNQPQHF.

The chain uses TRBV7-6 and TRBJ2-2, with TRBD2 matching 8 bases. Trimming at V came to 10 bases and at J to 1 base, leaving 14 bases not matched to a gene. This CDR3 has 17 amino acids. The germline CDR1 and CDR2 sequences are SGHVS and FNYEAQ. The CDR3 sequence is CATTSPLLAGNTGELFF. CDR3 sequence (DNA): TGTGCCACCACCTCCCCACTGCTAGCGGGGAACACCGGGGAGCTGTTTTTT.

This clone was observed a few times. The genes are TRBV4-2 and TRBJ2-7, with 9 positions matching TRBD2. J was trimmed by 4 bases and V by 1 base; bases with no gene match: 8. The CDR3 contains 16 residues. Germline V CDR1 and CDR2: LGHNA, YNFKEQ. The CDR3 region has the DNA TGTGCCAGCAGCCAAGGGGCGGGAGGGCCGACTTACGAGCAGTACTTC. This encodes CASSQGAGGPTYEQYF.

V and J are TRBV13 and TRBJ1-3; D not certain. This CDR3 spans 14 amino acids. Germline V gene data show CDR1 as PRHDT and CDR2 as FYEKMQ (reference sequence). The V end was cut by 6 bases, the J end by 0 bases, with 9 bases between. The CDR3 loop reads CASRSAFSGNTIYF. CDR3 nucleotides: TGTGCCAGCAGGTCAGCCTTCTCTGGAAACACCATATATTTT. The full variable domain, completed using reference TRBV13 and TRBJ1-3, is AAGVIQSPRHLIKEKRETATLKCYPIPRHDTVYWYQQGPGQDPQFLISFYEKMQSDKGSIPDRFSAQQFSDYHSELNMSSLELGDSALYFCASRSAFSGNTIYFGEGSWLTVV.

The chain carries TRBV30 and TRBJ1-4; D may be TRBD1 (6 bases). The germline V and J ends were trimmed by 1 base and 8 bases, with 11 bases remaining between them. This CDR3 is 13 amino acids long. CDR1 GTSNPN and CDR2 SVGIG come from the germline V gene (reference sequence). The CDR3 DNA reads as TGTGCCTGGAGTGGGGGGCTCGGGGAAAAACTGTTTTTT. Amino acids: CAWSGGLGEKLFF.

This clone was picked up a small number of times. Other DNA sequences from this sample encode an identical CDR3 as well. The chain uses TRBV27 and TRBJ2-7; 7 nucleotides line up with TRBD1. Germline CDR1 is MNHEY and CDR2 is SMNVEV (reference sequence). The CDR3 covers 21 residues. V lost 0 bases, J lost 0 bases, and 20 bases stayed unmatched. CDR3 nucleotides: TGTGCCAGCAGTTTATCGATTTTACACGACAGGGACCCCTCTCTCTCCTACGAGCAGTACTTC. This codes for CASSLSILHDRDPSLSYEQYF.

V and J are TRBV30 and TRBJ1-2; D is uncertain. The CDR3 is 13 residues long. The germline gives CDR1 GTSNPN, CDR2 SVGIG (reference sequence). The V end was cut by 4 bases, the J end by 1 base, with 10 bases between. The CDR3 nucleotides read TGTGCCTGGAAGATGGACGGTAACTATGGCTACACCTTC. Amino acids: CAWKMDGNYGYTF.

The chain carries TRBV6-5 and TRBJ2-7, with D tentatively TRBD1 (6 bases). Trimming took off 6 bases at V and 2 bases at J, with 11 bases between the two ends. The CDR3 runs to 13 residues. Looked up from germline, CDR1 is MNHEY and CDR2 is SVGAGI. The CDR3 DNA follows: TGTGCCAGCAGGCCTCAGGGGCCCTACGAGCAGTACTTC. This translates into CASRPQGPYEQYF.

V and J are TRBV7-2 and TRBJ1-1, with D perhaps TRBD1 (5 bases). Trimming took 6 bases from V and 10 from J, leaving 15 bases between them. CDR1 is SGHTA, CDR2 FQGNSA, per germline. The CDR3 is made up of 12 amino acids. CDR3 residues: CASSRDPLTAFF. The CDR3 DNA follows: TGTGCCAGCAGTCGGGACCCTCTAACAGCTTTCTTT.

The chain employs TRBV19 and TRBJ1-5; D remains unclear. Germline V gene lookup returns CDR1 LNHDA and CDR2 SQIVND (reference sequence). Trimming pared 1 base from V and 0 bases from J, leaving 7 bases between. The CDR3 spans 15 residues. The CDR3 DNA follows: TGTGCCAGTAGTATAGCGTATATTAGCAATCAGCCCCAGCATTTT. Translated: CASSIAYISNQPQHF.

This chain connects TRBV7-2 to TRBJ2-1; maybe TRBD2 (6 bases). The ends were cut back, 1 base at V and 4 bases at J, with 14 bases in the middle. Germline-derived CDR1 and CDR2 are SGHTA and FQGNSA. The CDR3 covers 16 residues. CDR3 residues: CASSLEASARYNEQFF. CDR3 in DNA: TGTGCCAGCAGCTTAGAGGCTAGCGCGAGATACAATGAGCAGTTCTTC.

The gene calls are TRBV3-1 (or the pseudogene TRBV3-2) and TRBJ1-4, with unresolved D. V lost 0 bases, J lost 8 bases, and 19 bases lay in between. Germline V gene lookup returns CDR1 LGHDT and CDR2 YNNKEL (reference sequence). This CDR3 comprises 17 residues. The CDR3 protein is CASSQDRSGPRSEKLFF. In nucleotides, the CDR3 is TGTGCCAGCAGCCAAGATCGTTCCGGGCCGAGGAGCGAAAAACTGTTTTTT.

The V gene is TRBV25-1, the J gene TRBJ2-7, with unresolved D. Trimming took off 4 bases at V and 1 base at J, with 11 bases between the two ends. The CDR3 has 14 residues. The V gene's germline CDR1 is MGHDK and CDR2 SYGVNS. This CDR3 is CASSGGLSSYEQYF. The DNA for the CDR3 is TGTGCCAGCAGTGGAGGATTAAGTTCCTACGAGCAGTACTTC.

The genes are TRBV28 and TRBJ1-5, with no clear D. Deletions cut 3 bases from V and 5 bases from J, with 5 bases between. This CDR3 spans 12 amino acids. Germline CDR1 reads MDHEN; CDR2 reads SYDVKM. The CDR3 spells CASSLRDQPQHF. CDR3 bases: TGTGCCAGCAGTTTGCGGGATCAGCCCCAGCATTTT.

This clone was found once. The V call is TRBV6-5, the J call TRBJ2-1; D is unclear. The CDR3 totals 14 residues. Trimming removed 8 bases at V and 4 bases at J, with 15 bases between. Germline CDR1 MNHEY, CDR2 SVGAGI. The CDR3 protein is CASQQINRYNEQFF. As DNA, the CDR3 is TGTGCCAGCCAGCAGATAAACAGATACAATGAGCAGTTCTTC.

The gene calls are TRBV20-1 and TRBJ2-7; possible D gene TRBD1, 6 bases. Germline CDR1 DFQATT, CDR2 SNEGSKA (reference sequence). The V gene lost 5 bases and the J gene lost 5 bases, with 10 bases spanning the gap. The CDR3 extends over 11 amino acids. In DNA, the CDR3 is TGCAGTGCTCTCAGGGGCCACGAGCAGTACTTC. Translating gives CSALRGHEQYF.

A few counts support this clone. J is TRBJ1-2 and V is TRBV3-1 (or the pseudogene TRBV3-2); D is unclear. CDR1 LGHDT and CDR2 YNNKEL come from the germline V gene (reference sequence). V dropped 1 base and J dropped 4 bases, with 13 bases sitting between them. This CDR3 spans 15 amino acids. This CDR3 is CASSQVSSYRYGYTF. The CDR3 DNA sequence: TGTGCCAGCAGCCAAGTTAGCTCCTACCGCTATGGCTACACCTTC.

This chain uses TRBV5-4 with TRBJ1-5; D call uncertain. The CDR3 is 14 amino acids. Looked up from germline, CDR1 is SGHNT and CDR2 is YYREEE (reference sequence). V was shortened by 0 bases and J by 8 bases, with 12 bases between the two germline ends. The CDR3 loop reads CASSLGGLMEPQHF. CDR3 coding DNA: TGTGCCAGCAGCTTGGGCGGGTTGATGGAGCCCCAGCATTTT.

The chain employs TRBV5-4 and TRBJ2-1, with 8 nucleotides matching TRBD1. V gave up 3 bases and J gave up 4 bases; unmatched junction bases: 3. Looked up from germline, CDR1 is SGHNT and CDR2 is YYREEE (reference sequence). CDR3 length equals 14 residues. The CDR3 nucleotides are TGTGCCAGCAGCTCGGACAGGGTTTACAATGAGCAGTTCTTC. As protein: CASSSDRVYNEQFF.

The CDR3 sequence: CASRTMGTGNTGELFF. The CDR3 DNA reads as TGTGCCAGTAGAACGATGGGGACAGGTAACACCGGGGAGCTGTTTTTT. The chain has TRBV19 and TRBJ2-2; 8 positions match TRBD1. The CDR3 spans 16 residues. Germline CDR1 reads LNHDA; CDR2 reads SQIVND (reference sequence). Germline trimming cut 6 bases from V and 2 bases from J; bases unmatched to any gene: 8.

The chain carries TRBV5-1 and TRBJ2-2, with TRBD1 matching 8 bases. CDR1 and CDR2 (germline): SGHRS, YFSETQ. The CDR3 spans 16 residues. The V segment lost 0 bases and the J segment 1 base; nucleotides outside the gene matches: 2. The CDR3 loop is CASSLGGTGNTGELFF. CDR3 nucleotides: TGCGCCAGCAGCTTGGGTGGGACAGGGAACACCGGGGAGCTGTTTTTT.

This clone appeared a few times. The V gene is TRBV9, the J gene TRBJ1-3, with D maybe TRBD1 (6 bases). V was pared by 4 bases and J by 0 bases, with 17 bases between. The length of the CDR3 is 17 residues. The V gene's germline CDR1 is SGDLS and CDR2 YYNGEE. The CDR3 loop reads CASSPQGLMNSGNTIYF. In DNA, the CDR3 is TGTGCCAGCAGCCCACAGGGACTGATGAACTCTGGAAACACCATATATTTT.

The chain is built from TRBV6-2 or TRBV6-3 and TRBJ2-2; D possibly uses TRBD1 or TRBD2 (5 bases each). The germline V and J ends were trimmed by 5 bases and 6 bases, with 16 bases remaining between them. Germline CDR1 is MNHEY and CDR2 is SVGEGT. The CDR3 has 15 residues. The CDR3 region has the DNA TGTGCCAGCAGTGACCGGGACCCTGGGTCCGGGGAGCTGTTTTTT. It is translated as CASSDRDPGSGELFF.

The chain uses TRBV6-5 and TRBJ1-1; D uncertain. CDR1 is MNHEY and CDR2 is SVGAGI in the germline V gene. Trimming took 10 bases from V and 6 from J, leaving 21 bases between them. The CDR3 is 14 amino acids. The CDR3 reads CATSESILLAEAFF. The DNA for the CDR3 is TGTGCCACCTCAGAATCAATCCTATTGGCTGAAGCTTTCTTT.